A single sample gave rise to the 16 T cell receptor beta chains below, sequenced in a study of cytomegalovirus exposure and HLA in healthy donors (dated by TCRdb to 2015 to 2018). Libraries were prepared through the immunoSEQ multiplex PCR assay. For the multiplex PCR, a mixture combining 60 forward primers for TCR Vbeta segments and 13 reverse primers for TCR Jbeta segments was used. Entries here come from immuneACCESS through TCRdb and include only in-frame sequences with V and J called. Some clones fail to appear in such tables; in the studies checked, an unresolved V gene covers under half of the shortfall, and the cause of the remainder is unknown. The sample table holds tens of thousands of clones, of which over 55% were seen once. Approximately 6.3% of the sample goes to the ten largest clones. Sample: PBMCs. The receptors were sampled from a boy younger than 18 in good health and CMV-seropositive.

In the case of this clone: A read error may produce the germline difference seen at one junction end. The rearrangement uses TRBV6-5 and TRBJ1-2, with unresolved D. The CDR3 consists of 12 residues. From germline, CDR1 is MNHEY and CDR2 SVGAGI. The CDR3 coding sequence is TGTGCCAGCGGAATGACCTCGGGAGGCTACCCCTTC. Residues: CASGMTSGGYPF.

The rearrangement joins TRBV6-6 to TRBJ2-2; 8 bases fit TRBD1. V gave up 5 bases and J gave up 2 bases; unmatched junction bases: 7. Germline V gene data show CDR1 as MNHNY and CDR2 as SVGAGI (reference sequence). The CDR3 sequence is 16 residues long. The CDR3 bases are TGTGCCAGCAGTACAACAGGGGGAGTTAACACCGGGGAGCTGTTTTTT. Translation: CASSTTGGVNTGELFF.

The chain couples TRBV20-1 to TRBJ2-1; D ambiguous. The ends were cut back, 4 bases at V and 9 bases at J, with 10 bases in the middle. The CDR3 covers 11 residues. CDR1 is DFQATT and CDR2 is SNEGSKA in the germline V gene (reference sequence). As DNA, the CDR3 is TGCAGTGCTACTTCCGGCGGTGAGCAGTTCTTC. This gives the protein CSATSGGEQFF.

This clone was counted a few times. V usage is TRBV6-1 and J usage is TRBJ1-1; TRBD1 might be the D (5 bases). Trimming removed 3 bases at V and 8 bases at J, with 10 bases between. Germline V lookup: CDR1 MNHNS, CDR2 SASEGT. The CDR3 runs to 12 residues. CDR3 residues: CASSEKRQEAFF. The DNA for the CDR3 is TGTGCCAGCAGTGAGAAACGACAGGAAGCTTTCTTT.

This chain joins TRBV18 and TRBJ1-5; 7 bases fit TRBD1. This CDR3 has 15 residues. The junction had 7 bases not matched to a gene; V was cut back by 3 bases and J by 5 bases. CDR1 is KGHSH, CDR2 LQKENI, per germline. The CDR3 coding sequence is TGTGCCAGCTCACCGAAGGGACAGCGAGATCAGCCCCAGCATTTT. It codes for CASSPKGQRDQPQHF. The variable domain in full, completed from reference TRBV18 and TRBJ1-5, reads NAGVMQNPRHLVRRRGQEARLRCSPMKGHSHVYWYRQLPEEGLKFMVYLQKENIIDESGMPKERFSAEFPKEGPSILRIQQVVRGDSAAYFCASSPKGQRDQPQHFGDGTRLSIL.

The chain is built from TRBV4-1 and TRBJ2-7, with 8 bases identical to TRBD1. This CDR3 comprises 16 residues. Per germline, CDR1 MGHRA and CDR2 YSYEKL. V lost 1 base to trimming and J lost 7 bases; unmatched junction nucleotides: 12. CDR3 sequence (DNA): TGCGCCAGCAGCCAAGGGAGGTGGACAGGGACCGGGGAGCAGTACTTC. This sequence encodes CASSQGRWTGTGEQYF.

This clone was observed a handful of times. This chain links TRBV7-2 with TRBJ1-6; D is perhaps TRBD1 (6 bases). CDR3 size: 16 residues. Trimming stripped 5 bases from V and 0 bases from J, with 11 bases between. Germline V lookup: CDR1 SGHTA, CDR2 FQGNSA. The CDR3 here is CASSRQAPSYNSPLHF. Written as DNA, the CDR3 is TGTGCCAGCAGCCGACAGGCCCCCTCCTATAATTCACCCCTCCACTTT.

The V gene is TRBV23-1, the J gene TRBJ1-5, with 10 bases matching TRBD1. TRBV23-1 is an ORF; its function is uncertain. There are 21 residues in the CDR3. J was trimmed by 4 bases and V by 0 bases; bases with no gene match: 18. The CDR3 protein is CASSQSNTNRAGTGANQPQHF. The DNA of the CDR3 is TGCGCCAGCAGTCAATCGAACACAAACCGAGCCGGGACAGGGGCGAATCAGCCCCAGCATTTT.

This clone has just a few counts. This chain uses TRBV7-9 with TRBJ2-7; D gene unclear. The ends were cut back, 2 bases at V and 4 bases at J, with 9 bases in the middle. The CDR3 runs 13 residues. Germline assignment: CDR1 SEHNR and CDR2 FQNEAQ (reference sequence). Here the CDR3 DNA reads TGTGCCAGCAGCTTAATGGCAGATTACGAGCAGTACTTC. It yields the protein CASSLMADYEQYF.

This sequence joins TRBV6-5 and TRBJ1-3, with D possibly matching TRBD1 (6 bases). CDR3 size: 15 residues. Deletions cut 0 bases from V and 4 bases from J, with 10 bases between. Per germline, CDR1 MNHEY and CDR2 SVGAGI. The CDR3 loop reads CASSYSRGSGNTIYF. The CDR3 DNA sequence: TGTGCCAGCAGTTACTCGAGGGGGTCGGGAAACACCATATATTTT.

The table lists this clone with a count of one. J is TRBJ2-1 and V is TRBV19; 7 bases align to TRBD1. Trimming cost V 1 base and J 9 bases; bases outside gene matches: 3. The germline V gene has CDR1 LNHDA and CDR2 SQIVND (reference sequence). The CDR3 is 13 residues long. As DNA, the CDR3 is TGTGCCAGTAGTATAGTAGGGGGCGGTGAGCAGTTCTTC. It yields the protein CASSIVGGGEQFF.

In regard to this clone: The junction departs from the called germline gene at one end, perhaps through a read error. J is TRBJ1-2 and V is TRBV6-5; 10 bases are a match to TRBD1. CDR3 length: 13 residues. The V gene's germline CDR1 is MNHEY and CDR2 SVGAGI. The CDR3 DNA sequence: TGTGCCAGCAGTCGGGACAGGGGTGAAGGCTACCCCTTC. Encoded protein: CASSRDRGEGYPF.

CDR3 in amino acids: CATSARQGGFEAFF. The CDR3 nucleotides are TGTGCCACCAGCGCTCGACAAGGAGGGTTTGAAGCTTTCTTT. The V gene is TRBV15, the J gene TRBJ1-1; D not resolved. V was trimmed by 5 bases and J by 7 bases, leaving 17 bases between them. This CDR3 contains 14 residues. Germline-derived CDR1 and CDR2 are LNHNV and YYDKDF (reference sequence).

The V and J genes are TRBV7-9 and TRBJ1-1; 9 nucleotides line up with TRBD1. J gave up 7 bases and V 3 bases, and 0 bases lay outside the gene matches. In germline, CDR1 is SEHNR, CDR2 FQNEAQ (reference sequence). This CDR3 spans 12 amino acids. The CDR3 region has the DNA TGTGCCAGCAGCTTGACAGGGGGTGAAGCTTTCTTT. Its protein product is CASSLTGGEAFF.

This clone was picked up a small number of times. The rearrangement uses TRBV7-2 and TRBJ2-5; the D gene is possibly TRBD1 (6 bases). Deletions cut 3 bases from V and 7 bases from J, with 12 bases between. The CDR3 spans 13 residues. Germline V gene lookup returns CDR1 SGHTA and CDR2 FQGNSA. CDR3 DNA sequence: TGTGCCAGCAGCTTCCGACAGGCGGGGACCCAGTACTTC. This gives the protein CASSFRQAGTQYF. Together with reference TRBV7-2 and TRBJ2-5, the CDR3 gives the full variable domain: GAGVSQSPSNKVTEKGKDVELRCDPISGHTALYWYRQSLGQGLEFLIYFQGNSAPDKSGLPSDRFSAERTGGSVSTLTIQRTQQEDSAVYLCASSFRQAGTQYFGPGTRLLVL.

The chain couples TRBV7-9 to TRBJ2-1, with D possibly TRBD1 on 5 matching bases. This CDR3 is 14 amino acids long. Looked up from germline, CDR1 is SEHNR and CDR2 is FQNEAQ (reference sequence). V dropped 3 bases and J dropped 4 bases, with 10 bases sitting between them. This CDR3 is CASSFVTEYNEQFF. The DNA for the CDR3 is TGTGCCAGCAGCTTCGTGACAGAATACAATGAGCAGTTCTTC. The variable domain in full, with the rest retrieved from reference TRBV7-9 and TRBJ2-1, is DTGVSQNPRHKITKRGQNVTFRCDPISEHNRLYWYRQTLGQGPEFLTYFQNEAQLEKSRLLSDRFSAERPKGSFSTLEIQRTEQGDSAMYLCASSFVTEYNEQFFGPGTRLTVL.